A selection of T cell receptor beta chains follows, all from one sample in a study of cytomegalovirus exposure and HLA in healthy donors. TCRdb's copy holds only in-frame clones and misses some; the assay was immunoSEQ multiplex PCR. The sample lists roughly 150,000 clones, just under 80% occurring once. The specimen was PBMCs. These receptors were collected from a man between 18 and 29 years old in good health and CMV-seropositive. Each CDR3 is given without its conserved first and last residue.

TRBJ2-1	TRBV30	AWARDRRNEQF
TRBJ1-1	TRBV4-3	ASSQGTGGSTEAF
TRBJ2-2	TRBV6-6	ASSPAGGPVGELF
TRBJ2-5	TRBV7-9	ASSPLDSEETQY
TRBJ1-4	TRBV27	ASSPLTGGRGTNEKLF
TRBJ1-2	TRBV6-6	ASSYSQGRDGYT
TRBJ2-3	TRBV7-9	ASSPTSDTQY
TRBJ1-2	TRBV6-1	ASRGDRAGGYT
TRBJ2-1	TRBV4-3	ASSQDGGRYDEQF
TRBJ1-2	TRBV27	ASSQTGTEWGYT
TRBJ2-7	TRBV4-1	ASSQNTGTGSYEQY
TRBJ2-1	TRBV28	ASSSFSGGGTGNEQF
TRBJ2-7	TRBV27	ASSLSLAWGDEQY
NA	TRBV30	AWSLRYEQY
TRBJ2-7	TRBV6-1	ASSGRQVAYEQY
TRBJ2-7	TRBV29-1	SVEAGQGTYEQY
TRBJ2-7	TRBV4-1	ASSQEGGPGQGVYEQY
TRBJ1-2	TRBV2	ASSEVGQGALVYGYT
TRBJ1-2	TRBV5-1	ASSLGGQGVHGYT
TRBJ2-7	TRBV6-6	ASRSRDRFTYEQY
TRBJ1-2	TRBV5-5	ASSKRDPGDLYGYT
TRBJ2-3	TRBV27	ASSALPGTTSTDTQY
TRBJ1-2	TRBV28	ASGTGGGYGYT
TRBJ2-1	TRBV27	ASSEGLAGYNEQF
TRBJ2-3	TRBV6-1	ASSESGRRGDTQY
TRBJ1-1	TRBV28	ASSPPQKSTEAF
TRBJ2-2	TRBV7-6	ASSDGQNTGELF
TRBJ2-7	TRBV2	ASQVLAGVREQY
TRBJ1-3	TRBV5-6	ASSLAQGASAGNTIY
TRBJ1-4	TRBV18	ASSPVQGLNEKLF
TRBJ1-2	TRBV18	ASSRDRYGYT
TRBJ2-1	TRBV9	ASSSRTSNEQF
TRBJ1-1	TRBV7-8	ASSLEGGVNTEAF
TRBJ2-3	TRBV4-3	ASGSTITSTDTQY
TRBJ1-4	TRBV29-1	SARQGGNEKLF
TRBJ2-5	TRBV5-1	ASSLEATPSETQY
TRBJ1-1	TRBV5-1	ASSGGASTEAF
TRBJ2-7	TRBV27	ASSFDSSSYEQY
TRBJ2-5	TRBV19	ASRQGGRETQY
TRBJ2-3	TRBV28	ASSTGGRATDTQY
TRBJ2-1	TRBV5-4	ASSGIADYNEQF
TRBJ1-1	TRBV4-1	ASSHGGPTNTEAF
TRBJ1-2	TRBV7-9	ASSFIRAADGYT
TRBJ1-2	TRBV19	ASSRYRDRGSGNGYT
TRBJ2-1	TRBV7-9	ASPPGKVSSYNEQF
TRBJ2-3	TRBV4-1	ASSQEGIMQDSTDTQY
TRBJ1-2	TRBV5-5	ASSSGTGRNYGYT
TRBJ1-4	TRBV6-6	ASSYSQGAEKLF
TRBJ1-1	TRBV4-1	ASSQDSLGGNTEAF
TRBJ1-2	TRBV6-5	ASMTGNYGYT
TRBJ2-5	TRBV14	ASSQERTGWLSETQY
TRBJ2-7	TRBV6-1	ASSRREGGEQY